These 13 T cell receptor beta chains originate from one sample sequenced in a study of control samples from healthy donors and cancer patients. Libraries were prepared by immunoSEQ multiplex PCR; TCRdb keeps only in-frame clonotypes and omits some of them. The data show 130,000 to 150,000 clones, around 94% seen once. Sequencing was done on a sample of PBMCs. The receptor set was obtained from a man aged 55 to 70 with colorectal cancer.

The DNA of the CDR3 is TGTGCCAGTAGTATGACTTTGGGAGGAGATGAAAAACTGTTTTTT. Residues: CASSMTLGGDEKLFF. V and J are TRBV19 and TRBJ1-4; D call uncertain. V was shortened by 3 bases and J by 6 bases, with 14 bases between the two germline ends. The CDR3 spans 15 residues. Looked up from germline, CDR1 is LNHDA and CDR2 is SQIVND (reference sequence).

The rearrangement joins TRBV30 to TRBJ1-5; no definite D call. The CDR3 has 13 amino acids. The V gene lost 5 bases and the J gene lost 0 bases, with 8 bases spanning the gap. Germline V CDR1 and CDR2: GTSNPN, SVGIG (reference sequence). DNA of the CDR3: TGTGCCTGGGGAGACAATAGCAATCAGCCCCAGCATTTT. Residues: CAWGDNSNQPQHF.

The genes are TRBV5-6 and TRBJ1-3; no clear D. CDR1 is SGHDT and CDR2 is YYEEEE in the germline V gene. This CDR3 has 13 amino acids. Trimming took 3 bases from V and 1 from J, leaving 5 bases between them. The CDR3 protein is CASSWRSGNTIYF. The CDR3 coding sequence is TGTGCCAGCAGCTGGAGATCTGGAAACACCATATATTTT.

This clone was counted a single time. This chain joins TRBV6-5 and TRBJ2-2; TRBD1 might be the D (6 bases). The CDR3 extends over 15 amino acids. The germline CDR1 and CDR2 sequences are MNHEY and SVGAGI. With 7 bases removed from V and 5 bases from J, the gap between germline ends came to 17 bases. The CDR3 DNA reads as TGTGCCAGCATTAAAAGCCCACAGGGAACCGGGGAGCTGTTTTTT. Protein product: CASIKSPQGTGELFF.

CDR3 nucleotides: TGCGCCAGCAGCTCTCGAGGGGTCTTTGGGGAGACCCAGTACTTC. This encodes CASSSRGVFGETQYF. The genes are TRBV5-1 and TRBJ2-5, with D possibly being TRBD1 or TRBD2 (5 bases each). V lost 3 bases, J lost 5 bases, and 17 bases lay in between. CDR1 and CDR2 (germline): SGHRS, YFSETQ. This CDR3 is 15 amino acids long.

The V and J genes are TRBV2 and TRBJ2-5; D is possibly TRBD1 (6 bases). Germline CDR1 SNHLY, CDR2 FYNNEI. Trimming cost V 7 bases and J 2 bases, with 26 bases left between them. The CDR3 has 18 amino acids. The CDR3 loop reads CASTPLGASLPFQETQYF. The CDR3 bases are TGTGCCAGCACCCCCCTGGGGGCTAGCCTACCTTTTCAAGAGACCCAGTACTTC.

The gene calls are TRBV7-2 and TRBJ2-5; D unclear. Germline V gene data show CDR1 as SGHTA and CDR2 as FQGNSA. V was pared by 2 bases and J by 5 bases, with 12 bases between. The CDR3 is 14 residues long. The chain's CDR3 is CASSLQAARETQYF. DNA of the CDR3: TGTGCCAGCAGCTTACAGGCAGCTCGGGAGACCCAGTACTTC. Using reference TRBV7-2 and TRBJ2-5 for the parts outside the CDR3, the full variable domain is GAGVSQSPSNKVTEKGKDVELRCDPISGHTALYWYRQSLGQGLEFLIYFQGNSAPDKSGLPSDRFSAERTGGSVSTLTIQRTQQEDSAVYLCASSLQAARETQYFGPGTRLLVL.

This chain uses TRBV7-2 with TRBJ1-2; TRBD1 matches 9 bases. The CDR3 sequence is 14 residues long. CDR1 is SGHTA, CDR2 FQGNSA, per germline. V was clipped by 3 bases and J by 8 bases; unmatched bases: 7. Here the CDR3 DNA reads TGTGCCAGCAGCTTGGGACAGGGCCTGCGAGGCTACACCTTC. Its translation: CASSLGQGLRGYTF.

This clone was detected only once. V and J are TRBV2 and TRBJ1-1; D gene unclear. The V gene's germline CDR1 is SNHLY and CDR2 FYNNEI. The ends were cut back, 5 bases at V and 6 bases at J, with 10 bases in the middle. CDR3 length equals 12 residues. The CDR3 here is CASSYSGAEAFF. The CDR3 nucleotides are TGTGCCAGCAGTTACTCCGGGGCTGAAGCTTTCTTT.

V gene TRBV7-2 combines with J gene TRBJ1-5, with a possible D match to TRBD1 (6 bases). The CDR3 spans 14 residues. Trimming left V 0 bases short and J 6 bases short, with 9 bases between. Germline V gene lookup returns CDR1 SGHTA and CDR2 FQGNSA. In DNA form, the CDR3 reads TGTGCCAGCAGCTTAGCAGGGGGAGGTCAGCCCCAGCATTTT. Translation gives CASSLAGGGQPQHF.

The chain is built from TRBV30 and TRBJ1-5; the D gene is possibly TRBD1 (5 bases). Germline assignment: CDR1 GTSNPN and CDR2 SVGIG (reference sequence). The CDR3 contains 14 residues. Trimming cost V 0 bases and J 6 bases, with 12 bases left between them. The CDR3 sequence is CAWSVGDSGQPQHF. DNA for the CDR3: TGTGCCTGGAGTGTCGGGGACTCTGGTCAGCCCCAGCATTTT.

The chain links TRBV4-1 to TRBJ2-7, with D tentatively TRBD1 (6 bases). From germline, CDR1 is MGHRA and CDR2 YSYEKL. The CDR3 extends over 16 amino acids. V lost 1 base and J 8 bases, leaving 21 bases between the germline ends. CDR3 protein: CASSQGDTMGPTKQYF. Written as DNA, the CDR3 is TGCGCCAGCAGCCAAGGGGACACTATGGGTCCTACGAAGCAGTACTTC.

The V and J genes are TRBV29-1 and TRBJ1-2; D unresolved. The CDR3 spans 14 residues. Germline V lookup: CDR1 SQVTM, CDR2 ANQGSEA. The V gene lost 2 bases and the J gene lost 3 bases, with 13 bases spanning the gap. CDR3: CSVELGIGYYGYTF. The CDR3 DNA follows: TGCAGCGTTGAACTAGGGATAGGGTACTATGGCTACACCTTC.